The sequence of this TCR beta chain was determined in a study of shared clonotypes between healthy human individuals. Sequenced by immunoSEQ multiplex PCR; TCRdb stores in-frame clones only, minus some. The sample includes about 2 million clones, 95% of them seen just once. The CDR3 is made up of 12 amino acids. V was trimmed by 6 bases and J by 4 bases, leaving 10 bases between them. Germline CDR1 KGHSH, CDR2 LQKENI. All donors qualified as healthy HIV-negative adults and had experienced no recent acute infections or vaccinations. This receptor was obtained from a man between 18 and 29 years old in good health. This chain links TRBV18 with TRBJ2-7; D unresolved. The sequenced sample consisted of naive CD4+ T cells sorted from blood. Subset given: CD45RA+ positively selected. In DNA form, the CDR3 reads TGTGCCAGCTCCCTACAGCCTTACGAGCAGTACTTC. Amino acid sequence: CASSLQPYEQYF.